The 18 T cell receptor beta chains below come from one sample, sequenced in a study of identical twins. TCRdb fed the 5' RACE reads into MiXCR, producing one record per CDR3 protein. The profile shows 430,000 or so distinct CDR3 sequences, 20% to 25% of them singletons. Separately, the same data were catalogued under a study of T cells expressing NK-cell markers.

Material: CD4+ T cells sorted from blood. The source of these receptors is a young woman in good health.

This chain's CDR3 is CSLQARSNQPQHF. CDR3 nucleotides: TGCAGCCTTCAGGCTCGGAGCAATCAGCCCCAGCATTTT. The chain is built from TRBV29-1 and TRBJ1-5; D gene unclear. In germline, CDR1 is SQVTM, CDR2 ANQGSEA. V lost 8 bases, J lost 1 base, and 12 bases lay in between. This CDR3 contains 13 residues.

V gene TRBV20-1 combines with J gene TRBJ2-2; 11 nucleotides align to TRBD2. Germline V lookup: CDR1 DFQATT, CDR2 SNEGSKA (reference sequence). The ends lost 1 base at V and 5 bases at J; junction bases unmatched: 0. This CDR3 has 14 amino acids. This chain's CDR3 is CSARGLAGTGELFF. DNA for the CDR3: TGCAGTGCTAGAGGACTAGCGGGAACCGGGGAGCTGTTTTTT.

The chain has TRBV6-5 and TRBJ1-2, with 8 nucleotides matching TRBD1. J was trimmed by 4 bases and V by 10 bases; bases with no gene match: 5. The CDR3 consists of 12 residues. Germline V gene lookup returns CDR1 MNHEY and CDR2 SVGAGI. CDR3 nucleotides: TGTGCCACGGGACAGGCAATCTATGGCTACACCTTC. It encodes CATGQAIYGYTF.

This chain uses TRBV12-3 or TRBV12-4 with TRBJ2-1; perhaps D is TRBD1 or TRBD2 (5 bases each). V lost 5 bases and J lost 12, with 17 bases in between. CDR3 length: 13 amino acids. The CDR3 here is CASSGTIGPGQFF. Written as DNA, the CDR3 is TGTGCCAGCAGTGGGACGATCGGGCCGGGGCAGTTCTTC.

The chain is built from TRBV3-1 and TRBJ2-2; a possible D gene is TRBD1 (5 bases). CDR3 size: 13 residues. Per germline, CDR1 LGHDT and CDR2 YNNKEL (reference sequence). V lost 4 bases to trimming and J lost 4 bases, with 7 bases between them. CDR3 protein: CASSPRVTGELFF. In nucleotides, the CDR3 is TGTGCCAGCAGCCCCAGGGTCACCGGGGAGCTGTTTTTT.

The chain has TRBV29-1 and TRBJ2-2; TRBD2 matches 7 bases. With V trimmed by 7 bases and J by 4 bases, 9 bases remained unmatched. CDR1 is SQVTM, CDR2 ANQGSEA, per germline. CDR3 length: 14 amino acids. CDR3: CSAPVSGATGELFF. For the CDR3, the DNA is TGCAGCGCCCCTGTGAGCGGGGCCACCGGGGAGCTGTTTTTT.

The table lists this clonotype with a few counts. CDR3 sequence (DNA): TGCGCCAGCAGCTTGACAGAAACTTCACCCCTCCACTTT. Protein sequence: CASSLTETSPLHF. This rearrangement joins TRBV5-1 to TRBJ1-6; D is ambiguous. There are 13 residues in the CDR3. Trimming took off 1 base at V and 9 bases at J, with 8 bases between the two ends. Looked up from germline, CDR1 is SGHRS and CDR2 is YFSETQ.

The rearrangement uses TRBV7-2 and TRBJ2-7; D is uncertain. From germline, CDR1 is SGHTA and CDR2 FQGNSA. The CDR3 spans 15 residues. The V end lost 0 bases, the J end lost 6 bases, and 15 bases lay between the germline ends. CDR3 sequence: CASSLAAVFRSEQYF. The CDR3 DNA follows: TGTGCCAGCAGCTTAGCGGCAGTCTTCAGGAGCGAGCAGTACTTC.

The chain recombines TRBV19 with TRBJ2-7; 12 bases line up with TRBD2. Unmatched junction bases numbered 0, after V lost 6 bases and J lost 0 bases. CDR1 is LNHDA and CDR2 is SQIVND in the germline V gene (reference sequence). The CDR3 is made up of 14 amino acids. CDR3 sequence: CASRTSGSSYEQYF. CDR3 nucleotides: TGTGCCAGTAGGACTAGCGGGAGCTCCTACGAGCAGTACTTC.

The V call is TRBV20-1, the J call TRBJ1-1; 8 bases align to TRBD1. Germline V lookup: CDR1 DFQATT, CDR2 SNEGSKA (reference sequence). J lost 8 bases, V lost 1 base, and 12 bases had no gene match. This CDR3 has 15 residues. The CDR3 loop reads CSARAYRGQENEAFF. The CDR3 nucleotides read TGCAGTGCTAGAGCGTACCGGGGACAGGAAAACGAAGCTTTCTTT.

The sample holds a few counts of this clonotype. V usage is TRBV12-3 or TRBV12-4 and J usage is TRBJ1-6; TRBD1 aligns across 8 bases. Unmatched junction bases numbered 8, after V lost 6 bases and J lost 10 bases. The CDR3 has 14 residues. The CDR3, as DNA: TGTGCCAGCAGACGAGGACAGGGTGCATCACCCCTCCACTTT. It codes for CASRRGQGASPLHF.

This clonotype came up many times. The chain carries TRBV29-1 and TRBJ2-5; 12 bases agree with TRBD2. Germline lookup yields CDR1 SQVTM and CDR2 ANQGSEA. Germline trimming cut 4 bases from V and 5 bases from J; bases unmatched to any gene: 2. The CDR3 loop spans 13 amino acids. CDR3 nucleotides: TGCAGCGTTGCGACTAGCGGGGGTGAGACCCAGTACTTC. It is translated as CSVATSGGETQYF.

This clonotype was seen just once. The V call is TRBV6-5, the J call TRBJ1-1; 9 bases align to TRBD1. Germline trimming cut 3 bases from V and 0 bases from J; bases unmatched to any gene: 5. The CDR3 has 16 residues. Germline V gives CDR1 MNHEY, CDR2 SVGAGI. CDR3 in amino acids: CASSYSRTGVNTEAFF. The DNA of the CDR3 is TGTGCCAGCAGTTATAGTAGGACAGGGGTGAACACTGAAGCTTTCTTT.

The V call is TRBV6-1, the J call TRBJ2-3; either TRBD1 or TRBD2 may supply D (5 bases each). This CDR3 has 15 amino acids. Between the trimmed V and J ends, which lost 7 bases and 5 bases, there was a span of 19 bases. Per germline, CDR1 MNHNS and CDR2 SASEGT. CDR3 amino acids: CASTKRDLFLDTQYF. The CDR3 DNA follows: TGTGCCAGCACCAAGAGGGACCTCTTTTTAGATACGCAGTATTTT.

The CDR3 loop reads CASSFRDRGLGEQFF. Written as DNA, the CDR3 is TGTGCCAGCAGCTTCCGGGACAGGGGGCTAGGGGAGCAGTTCTTC. The chain is built from TRBV7-8 and TRBJ2-1; 12 nucleotides agree with TRBD1. CDR3 length: 15 residues. Germline loops: CDR1 SGHVS, CDR2 FQNEAQ. V gave up 3 bases and J gave up 10 bases; unmatched junction bases: 7.

The J gene is TRBJ2-1, the V gene TRBV7-9; D is unresolved. Germline CDR1 is SEHNR and CDR2 is FQNEAQ (reference sequence). V dropped 1 base and J dropped 6 bases, with 16 bases sitting between them. The CDR3 consists of 16 residues. The CDR3 here is CASSLGWGLEGNEQFF. In nucleotides, the CDR3 is TGTGCCAGCAGCTTAGGGTGGGGTCTAGAAGGCAATGAGCAGTTCTTC.

The chain joins TRBV12-3 or TRBV12-4 to TRBJ2-4, with 7 nucleotides matching TRBD2. The CDR3 consists of 18 residues. With V trimmed by 1 base and J by 3 bases, 12 bases remained unmatched. CDR3 in DNA: TGTGCCAGCAGTTTAGGGCTAGCGGTCACGAGGGACAAAAACATTCAGTACTTC. Protein sequence: CASSLGLAVTRDKNIQYF.

The V and J genes are TRBV29-1 and TRBJ1-1; D is undetermined. The germline CDR1 and CDR2 sequences are SQVTM and ANQGSEA. With 4 bases removed from V and 0 bases from J, the gap between germline ends came to 9 bases. The CDR3 has 13 amino acids. The CDR3 reads CSVVRSLNTEAFF. CDR3 in DNA: TGCAGCGTTGTACGGAGCCTGAACACTGAAGCTTTCTTT. Full variable domain (remainder filled in from reference TRBV29-1 and TRBJ1-1): SAVISQKPSRDICQRGTSLTIQCQVDSQVTMMFWYRQQPGQSLTLIATANQGSEATYESGFVIDKFPISRPNLTFSTLTVSNMSPEDSSIYLCSVVRSLNTEAFFGQGTRLTVV.